This T cell receptor (beta chain) was observed in a study of T cell responses to AZD1222 COVID-19 vaccine. Study-level findings and limits: Repertoire sampling happened only post peak T cell response. Unmutated regions of variants are reportedly targeted by nearly half of spike-specific TCRs.

This clone was observed a few times. Its antigen is currently unknown. Trimming took off 5 bases at V and 7 bases at J, with 15 bases between the two ends. This CDR3 spans 14 amino acids. Germline V CDR1 and CDR2: SGHTA, FQGNSA. Method: immunoSEQ multiplex PCR; TCRdb's copy keeps in-frame clones and lacks some. The top ten clones hold 1.3% to 1.5% of a sample with 100,000 to 150,000 clones, roughly 90% of them seen once. The chain links TRBV7-2 to TRBJ2-1; the D gene is possibly TRBD1 (5 bases). The TCR sequence derives from an adult in good health. The input for sequencing was peripheral blood, taken on day 0 of AZD1222 vaccination. CDR3 sequence reads: CASSTHRSTNEQFF. CDR3 nucleotide sequence: TGTGCCAGCAGCACCCACAGGTCTACAAATGAGCAGTTCTTC.